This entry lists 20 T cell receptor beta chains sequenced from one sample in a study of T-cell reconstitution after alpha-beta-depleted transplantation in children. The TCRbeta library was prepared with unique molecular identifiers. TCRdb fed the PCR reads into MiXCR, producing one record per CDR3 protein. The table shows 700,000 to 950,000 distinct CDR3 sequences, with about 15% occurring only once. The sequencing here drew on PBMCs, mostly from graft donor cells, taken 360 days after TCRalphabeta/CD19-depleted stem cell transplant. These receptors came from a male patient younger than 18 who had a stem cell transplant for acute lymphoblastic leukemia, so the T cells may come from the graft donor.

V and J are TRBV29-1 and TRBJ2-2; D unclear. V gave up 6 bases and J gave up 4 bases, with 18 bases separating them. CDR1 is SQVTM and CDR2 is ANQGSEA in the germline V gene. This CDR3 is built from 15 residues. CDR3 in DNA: TGCAGCGTGGTCAGACGGAACGTTGGCACCGGGGAGCTGTTTTTT. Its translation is CSVVRRNVGTGELFF.

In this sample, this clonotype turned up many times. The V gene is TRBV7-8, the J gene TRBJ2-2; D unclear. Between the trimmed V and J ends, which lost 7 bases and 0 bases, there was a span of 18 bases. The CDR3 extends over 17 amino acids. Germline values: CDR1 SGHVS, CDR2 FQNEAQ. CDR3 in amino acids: CASKLGLANANTGELFF. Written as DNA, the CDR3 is TGTGCCAGCAAATTGGGTCTCGCCAATGCGAACACCGGGGAGCTGTTTTTT.

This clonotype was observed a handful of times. Here the CDR3 DNA reads TGTGCCAGCAGTCGAGACTATGGAAACGAGCAGTACTTC. It translates to CASSRDYGNEQYF. The chain is built from TRBV12-3 or TRBV12-4 and TRBJ2-7; weak D call: TRBD2 (5 bases). Deletions cut 5 bases from V and 5 bases from J, with 13 bases between. There are 13 residues in the CDR3.

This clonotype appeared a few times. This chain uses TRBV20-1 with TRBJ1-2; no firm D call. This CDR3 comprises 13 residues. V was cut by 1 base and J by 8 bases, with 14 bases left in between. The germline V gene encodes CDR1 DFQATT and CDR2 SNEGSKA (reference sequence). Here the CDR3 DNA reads TGCAGTGCTAGAGTACAGATAGTAAACGGCTACACCTTC. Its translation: CSARVQIVNGYTF.

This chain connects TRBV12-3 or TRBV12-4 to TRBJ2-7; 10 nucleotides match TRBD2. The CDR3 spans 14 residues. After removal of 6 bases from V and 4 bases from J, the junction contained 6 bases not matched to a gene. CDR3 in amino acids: CASSPSGSLYEQYF. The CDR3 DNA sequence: TGTGCCAGCAGCCCTAGCGGGAGCCTGTACGAGCAGTACTTC.

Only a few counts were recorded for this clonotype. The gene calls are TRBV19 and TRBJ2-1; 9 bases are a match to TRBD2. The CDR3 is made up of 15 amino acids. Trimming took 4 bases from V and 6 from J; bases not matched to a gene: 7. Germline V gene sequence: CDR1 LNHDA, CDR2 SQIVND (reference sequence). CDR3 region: CASSTISSGTNEQFF. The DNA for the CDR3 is TGTGCCAGTAGTACCATATCTAGCGGGACCAATGAGCAGTTCTTC.

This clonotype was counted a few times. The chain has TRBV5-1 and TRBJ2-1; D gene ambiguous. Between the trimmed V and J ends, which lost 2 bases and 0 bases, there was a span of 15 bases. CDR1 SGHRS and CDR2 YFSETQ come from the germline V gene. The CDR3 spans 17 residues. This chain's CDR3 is CASSFKRLTSSYNEQFF. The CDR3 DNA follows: TGCGCCAGCAGCTTCAAACGGCTAACGAGCTCCTACAATGAGCAGTTCTTC.

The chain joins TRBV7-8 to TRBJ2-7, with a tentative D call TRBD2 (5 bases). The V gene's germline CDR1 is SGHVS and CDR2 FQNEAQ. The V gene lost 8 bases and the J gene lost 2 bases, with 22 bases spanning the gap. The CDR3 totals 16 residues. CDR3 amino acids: CASYDSRRGGAYEQYF. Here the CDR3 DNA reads TGTGCCAGCTATGATTCACGGCGAGGAGGTGCCTACGAGCAGTACTTC.

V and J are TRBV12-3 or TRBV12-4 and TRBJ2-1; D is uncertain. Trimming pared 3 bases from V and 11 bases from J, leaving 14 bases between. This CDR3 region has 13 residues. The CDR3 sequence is CASSFPGAIKQFF. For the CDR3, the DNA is TGTGCCAGCAGTTTTCCGGGCGCCATAAAGCAGTTCTTC.

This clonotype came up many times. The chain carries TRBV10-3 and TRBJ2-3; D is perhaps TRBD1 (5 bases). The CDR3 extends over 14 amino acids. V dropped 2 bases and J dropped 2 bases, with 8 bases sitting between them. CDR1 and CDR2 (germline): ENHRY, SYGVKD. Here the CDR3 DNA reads TGTGCCATCAGTGAGCAGGGTGCCACAGATACGCAGTATTTT. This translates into CAISEQGATDTQYF.

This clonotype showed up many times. CDR3 in amino acids: CASSLARTGAYEQYF. The CDR3 region has the DNA TGTGCCAGCAGCTTAGCGCGGACAGGAGCCTACGAGCAGTACTTC. V usage is TRBV7-9 and J usage is TRBJ2-7, with TRBD1 matching over 7 bases. Losses at the gene ends were 0 bases for V and 2 bases for J; bases not matched to a gene: 4. Germline CDR1 is SEHNR and CDR2 is FQNEAQ (reference sequence). The length of the CDR3 is 15 residues.

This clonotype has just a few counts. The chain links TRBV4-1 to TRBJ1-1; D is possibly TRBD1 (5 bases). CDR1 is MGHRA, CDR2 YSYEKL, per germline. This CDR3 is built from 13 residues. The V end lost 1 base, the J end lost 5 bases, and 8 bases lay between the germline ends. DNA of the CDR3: TGCGCCAGCAGCCAAGTCGGGGCTACTGAAGCTTTCTTT. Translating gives CASSQVGATEAFF.

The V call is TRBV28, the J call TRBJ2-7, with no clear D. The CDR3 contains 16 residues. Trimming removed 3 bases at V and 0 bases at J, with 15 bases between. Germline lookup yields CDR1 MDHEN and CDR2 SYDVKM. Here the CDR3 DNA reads TGTGCCAGCAGTTTCTCCCGGCAGGTACTCTCCTACGAGCAGTACTTC. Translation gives CASSFSRQVLSYEQYF.

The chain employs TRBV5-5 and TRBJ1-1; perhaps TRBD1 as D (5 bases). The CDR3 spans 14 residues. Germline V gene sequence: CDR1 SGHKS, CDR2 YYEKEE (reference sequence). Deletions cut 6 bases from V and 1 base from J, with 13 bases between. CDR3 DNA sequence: TGTGCCAGCAAGCGGGGGGAGAGGAACACTGAAGCTTTCTTT. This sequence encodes CASKRGERNTEAFF. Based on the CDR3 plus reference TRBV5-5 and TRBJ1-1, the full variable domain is DAGVTQSPTHLIKTRGQQVTLRCSPISGHKSVSWYQQVLGQGPQFIFQYYEKEERGRGNFPDRFSARQFPNYSSELNVNALLLGDSALYLCASKRGERNTEAFFGQGTRLTVV.

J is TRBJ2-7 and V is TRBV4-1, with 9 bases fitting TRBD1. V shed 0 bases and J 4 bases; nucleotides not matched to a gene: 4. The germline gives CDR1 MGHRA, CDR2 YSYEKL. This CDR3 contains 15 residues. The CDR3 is CASSQDSGTGYEQYF. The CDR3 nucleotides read TGCGCCAGCAGCCAAGATAGTGGGACAGGGTACGAGCAGTACTTC.

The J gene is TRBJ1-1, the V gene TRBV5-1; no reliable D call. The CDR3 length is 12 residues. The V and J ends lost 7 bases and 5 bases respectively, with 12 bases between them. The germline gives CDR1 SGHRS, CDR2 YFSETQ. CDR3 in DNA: TGCGCCAGCGGCACAGAGGAAACTGAAGCTTTCTTT. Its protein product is CASGTEETEAFF.

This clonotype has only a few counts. CDR3 DNA: TGCGCCAGCAGCCAAGGGGGGACAGGGAGGCGTGATCAGCCCCAGCATTTT. It encodes CASSQGGTGRRDQPQHF. This sequence joins TRBV4-1 and TRBJ1-5; 9 nucleotides line up with TRBD1. V lost 1 base and J lost 5; bases outside the gene matches: 9. The CDR3 covers 17 residues. Germline V CDR1 and CDR2: MGHRA, YSYEKL.

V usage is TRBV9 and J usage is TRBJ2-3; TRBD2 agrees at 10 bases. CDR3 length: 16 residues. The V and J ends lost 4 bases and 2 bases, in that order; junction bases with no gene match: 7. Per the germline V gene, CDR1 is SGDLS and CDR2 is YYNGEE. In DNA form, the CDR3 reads TGTGCCAGCAGCTTACTGACTAGCGGGTTCACAGATACGCAGTATTTT. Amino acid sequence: CASSLLTSGFTDTQYF.

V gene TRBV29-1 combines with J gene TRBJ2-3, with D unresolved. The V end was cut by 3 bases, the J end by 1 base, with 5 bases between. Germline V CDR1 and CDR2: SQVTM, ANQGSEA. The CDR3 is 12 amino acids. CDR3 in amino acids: CSVDMGTDTQYF. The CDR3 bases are TGCAGCGTTGATATGGGCACAGATACGCAGTATTTT.

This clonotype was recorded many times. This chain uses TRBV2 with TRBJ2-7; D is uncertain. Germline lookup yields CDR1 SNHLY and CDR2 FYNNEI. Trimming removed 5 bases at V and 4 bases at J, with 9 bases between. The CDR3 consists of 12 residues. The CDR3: CASSFHGYEQYF. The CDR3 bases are TGTGCCAGCAGTTTCCATGGGTACGAGCAGTACTTC.